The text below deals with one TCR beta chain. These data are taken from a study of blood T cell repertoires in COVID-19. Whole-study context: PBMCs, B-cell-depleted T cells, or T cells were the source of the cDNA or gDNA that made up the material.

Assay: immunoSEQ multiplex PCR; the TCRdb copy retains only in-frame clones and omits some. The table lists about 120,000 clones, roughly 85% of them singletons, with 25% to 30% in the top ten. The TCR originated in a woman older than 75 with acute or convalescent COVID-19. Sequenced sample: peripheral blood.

CDR3 amino acids: CASSSGPIVAGGGTDTQYF. As DNA, the CDR3 is TGTGCCAGCAGCTCCGGTCCGATCGTCGCAGGTGGTGGCACAGATACGCAGTATTTT. The V and J genes are TRBV6-2 or TRBV6-3 and TRBJ2-3; no firm D call. V lost 6 bases and J lost 1, with 26 bases in between. Germline CDR1 is MNHEY and CDR2 is SVGEGT. This CDR3 is 19 amino acids long.